This T cell receptor beta chain was retrieved from a study of cytomegalovirus exposure and HLA in healthy donors. PCR primers comprised 60 Vbeta and 13 Jbeta primers. Libraries were prepared by immunoSEQ multiplex PCR; TCRdb keeps only in-frame clonotypes and omits some of them. The profile shows about 110,000 clones, about 83% of them singletons. Notes on the study in general: In terms of immune exposure information, only CMV serostatus was available. In an earlier analysis, in around 590 donors, most V segments appeared productive either ~90% or ~30% of the time. Researchers reported in a later analysis that common viral pathogens appeared linked to several top clusters.

The CDR3 contains 15 residues. CDR1 and CDR2 from the germline V gene are LNHDA and SQIVND (reference sequence). V was trimmed by 3 bases and J by 4 bases, leaving 14 bases between them. A remark on this clone: Its antigen is not identified.

The rearrangement joins TRBV19 to TRBJ2-3, with D unclear. The specimen sequenced was PBMCs. The receptor comes from a man aged 18 to 30 in good health and CMV-seronegative. The DNA for the CDR3 is TGTGCCAGTAGTATCGCCCGACTTGAGGCAGATACGCAGTATTTT. It yields the protein CASSIARLEADTQYF.